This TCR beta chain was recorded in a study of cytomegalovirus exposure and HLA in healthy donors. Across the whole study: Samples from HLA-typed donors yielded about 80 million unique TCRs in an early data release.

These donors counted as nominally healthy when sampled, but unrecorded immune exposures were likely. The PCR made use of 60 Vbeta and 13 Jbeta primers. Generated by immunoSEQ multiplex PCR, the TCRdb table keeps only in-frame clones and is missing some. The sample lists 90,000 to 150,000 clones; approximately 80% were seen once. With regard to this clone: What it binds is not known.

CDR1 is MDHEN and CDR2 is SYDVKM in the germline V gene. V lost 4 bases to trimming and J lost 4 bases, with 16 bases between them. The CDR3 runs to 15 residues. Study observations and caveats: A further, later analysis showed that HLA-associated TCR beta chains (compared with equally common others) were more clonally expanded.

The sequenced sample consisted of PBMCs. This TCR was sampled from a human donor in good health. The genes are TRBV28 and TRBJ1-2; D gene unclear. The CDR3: CASSSPPPRAYGYTF. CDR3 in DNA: TGTGCCAGCAGTTCCCCCCCACCCCGAGCCTATGGCTACACCTTC.